The 11 T cell receptor beta chains listed next were all sequenced from one sample in a study of CD8 T cells in ankylosing spondylitis. TCRdb used MiXCR to reprocess the 5' RACE reads, holding one entry per CDR3 protein. The sample has 150,000 to 200,000 distinct CDR3 sequences, roughly 12% seen once. The sample taken for sequencing was blood, either unsorted or a sorted T cell fraction (not recorded which). Every receptor here comes from a male donor with ankylosing spondylitis or in good health (not recorded which).

The CDR3: CSVSRPEETQYF. In nucleotides, the CDR3 is TGCAGTGTGTCGAGGCCTGAAGAGACCCAGTACTTC. The chain joins TRBV20-1 to TRBJ2-5; D is unclear. Germline V gene sequence: CDR1 DFQATT, CDR2 SNEGSKA (reference sequence). The V and J ends lost 7 bases and 3 bases respectively, with 12 bases between them. The CDR3 sequence is 12 residues long.

Notes on this clonotype: A much larger clonotype is one base distant, so this may be a read error. V gene TRBV20-1 combines with J gene TRBJ2-3; D ambiguous. This CDR3 has 10 amino acids. The germline V and J ends were trimmed by 8 bases and 2 bases, with 5 bases remaining between them. Germline V gene sequence: CDR1 DFQATT, CDR2 SNEGSKA (reference sequence). CDR3 nucleotides: TGCAGTACCACCACAGATACGCAGTATTTT. Translating gives CSTTTDTQYF.

In regard to this clonotype: Sequence at one end of the junction differs from germline and may be a read error. This chain links TRBV7-2 with TRBJ2-5; TRBD2 is a possible D gene (5 bases). Germline-derived CDR1 and CDR2 are SGHTA and FQGNSA. The CDR3 runs 15 residues. The CDR3 bases are TGTGCCAGCAGCCCTAGTGGGGTCGAGGAGGAGACCCCGTACTTC. It specifies CASSPSGVEEETPYF.

This clonotype was observed at least ten times. The chain combines TRBV15 with TRBJ2-6; D remains ambiguous. Germline V gives CDR1 LNHNV, CDR2 YYDKDF (reference sequence). The CDR3 totals 16 residues. V was pared by 0 bases and J by 4 bases, with 10 bases between. Here the CDR3 DNA reads TGTGCCACCAGCAGAGAGGGGTTGTCCGGGGCCAACGTCCTGACTTTC. Translated, it gives CATSREGLSGANVLTF.

This clonotype occurred many times. V gene TRBV5-6 combines with J gene TRBJ2-7; 9 bases map to TRBD2. The V gene's germline CDR1 is SGHDT and CDR2 YYEEEE. V gave up 0 bases and J gave up 4 bases; unmatched junction bases: 5. The CDR3 contains 15 residues. The CDR3 nucleotides read TGTGCCAGCAGCTTGGAGCGGGGGGTCCTTTACGAGCAGTACTTC. Translating it yields CASSLERGVLYEQYF.

This clonotype appeared many times. DNA for the CDR3: TGTGCCAGCATCGCCTCCGGGGACACTGAAGCTTTCTTT. Translation: CASIASGDTEAFF. The V gene is TRBV6-1, the J gene TRBJ1-1, with D hard to call. CDR1 is MNHNS and CDR2 is SASEGT in the germline V gene. Trimming left V 7 bases short and J 3 bases short, with 12 bases between. The CDR3 runs 13 residues.

In the case of this clonotype: A clone one base away is much larger, so this may be a read error. This chain joins TRBV29-1 and TRBJ1-1, with a tentative D call TRBD1 (6 bases). Germline CDR1 SQVTM, CDR2 ANQGSEA. The CDR3 sequence is 14 residues long. CDR3 sequence: CSVEEGALNTVAFF. CDR3 DNA: TGCAGCGTTGAAGAGGGGGCCCTGAACACTGTAGCTTTCTTT.

This clonotype was seen a handful of times. V gene TRBV5-6 combines with J gene TRBJ1-1; 7 bases match TRBD1. Germline V gives CDR1 SGHDT, CDR2 YYEEEE. The CDR3 length is 16 residues. The V gene end was trimmed by 4 bases and the J gene end by 1 base; junction bases not matched to a gene: 10. The CDR3 protein is CASSGAGGRTNTEAFF. CDR3 bases: TGTGCCAGCAGCGGGGCAGGGGGACGAACGAACACTGAAGCTTTCTTT.

This clonotype was seen repeatedly, ten times or more. A single base separates this from a much larger clone, so it may be a read error. This CDR3 reads CTSTRPGGSNEKLFF. CDR3 DNA sequence: TGTACCAGCACCAGACCAGGGGGCTCCAATGAAAAACTGTTTTTT. The V call is TRBV12-3 or TRBV12-4, the J call TRBJ1-4, with 8 positions matching TRBD1. The CDR3 spans 15 residues.

This clonotype appeared a few times. The chain couples TRBV12-3 or TRBV12-4 to TRBJ1-6; D is possibly TRBD1 (6 bases). The CDR3 is 14 residues long. The V end was cut by 4 bases, the J end by 9 bases, with 13 bases between. The CDR3 protein is CASSSLGGASPLHF. Written as DNA, the CDR3 is TGTGCCAGCAGTTCCCTAGGGGGGGCTTCACCCCTCCACTTT.

This clonotype was observed at least ten times. The chain uses TRBV5-1 and TRBJ1-5; D is uncertain. The CDR3 length is 14 residues. CDR1 and CDR2 from the germline V gene are SGHRS and YFSETQ. V lost 0 bases and J lost 6, with 10 bases in between. In DNA, the CDR3 is TGCGCCAGCAGCTTGGGACCGGAGGGTCAGCCCCAGCATTTT. Its translation is CASSLGPEGQPQHF. Using reference TRBV5-1 and TRBJ1-5 for the parts outside the CDR3, the full variable domain is KAGVTQTPRYLIKTRGQQVTLSCSPISGHRSVSWYQQTPGQGLQFLFEYFSETQRNKGNFPGRFSGRQFSNSRSEMNVSTLELGDSALYLCASSLGPEGQPQHFGDGTRLSIL.